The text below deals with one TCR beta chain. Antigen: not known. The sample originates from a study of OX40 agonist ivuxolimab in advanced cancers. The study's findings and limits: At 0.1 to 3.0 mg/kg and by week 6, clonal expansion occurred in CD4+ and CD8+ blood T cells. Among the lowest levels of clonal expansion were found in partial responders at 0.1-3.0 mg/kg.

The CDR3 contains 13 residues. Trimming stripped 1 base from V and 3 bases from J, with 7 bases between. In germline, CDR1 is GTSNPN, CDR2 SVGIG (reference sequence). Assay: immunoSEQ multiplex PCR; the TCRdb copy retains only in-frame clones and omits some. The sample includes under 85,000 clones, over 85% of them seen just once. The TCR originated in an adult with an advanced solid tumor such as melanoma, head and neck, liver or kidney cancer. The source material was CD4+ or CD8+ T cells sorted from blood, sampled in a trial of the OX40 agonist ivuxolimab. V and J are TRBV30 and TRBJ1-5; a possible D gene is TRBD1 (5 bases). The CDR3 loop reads CAWSEGTNQPQHF. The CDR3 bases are TGTGCCTGGAGTGAAGGGACCAATCAGCCCCAGCATTTT.